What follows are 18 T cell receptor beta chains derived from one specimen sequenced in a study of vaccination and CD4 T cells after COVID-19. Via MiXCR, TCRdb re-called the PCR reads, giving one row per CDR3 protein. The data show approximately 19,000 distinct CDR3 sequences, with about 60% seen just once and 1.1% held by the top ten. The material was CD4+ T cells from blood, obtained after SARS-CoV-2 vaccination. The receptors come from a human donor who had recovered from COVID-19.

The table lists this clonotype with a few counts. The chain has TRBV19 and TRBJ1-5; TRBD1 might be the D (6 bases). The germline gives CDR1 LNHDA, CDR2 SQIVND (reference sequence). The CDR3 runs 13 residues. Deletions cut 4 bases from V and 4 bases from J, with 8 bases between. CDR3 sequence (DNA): TGTGCCAGTAGTAGGGGGCGGAATCAGCCCCAGCATTTT. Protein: CASSRGRNQPQHF.

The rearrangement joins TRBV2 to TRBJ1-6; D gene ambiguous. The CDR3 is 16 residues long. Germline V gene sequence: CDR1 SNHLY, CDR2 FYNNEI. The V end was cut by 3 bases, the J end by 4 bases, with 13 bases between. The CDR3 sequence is CASSEGWRVYNSPLHF. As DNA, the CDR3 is TGTGCCAGCAGTGAGGGTTGGAGGGTTTATAATTCACCCCTCCACTTT.

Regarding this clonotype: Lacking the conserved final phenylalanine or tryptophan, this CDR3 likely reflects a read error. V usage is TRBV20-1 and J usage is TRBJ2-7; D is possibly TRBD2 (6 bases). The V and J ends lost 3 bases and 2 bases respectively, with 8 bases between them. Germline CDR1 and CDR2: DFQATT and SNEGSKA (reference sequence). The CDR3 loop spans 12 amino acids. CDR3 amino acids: CSASGSAYEQYI. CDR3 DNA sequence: TGCAGTGCTAGCGGGAGTGCCTACGAGCAGTACATC.

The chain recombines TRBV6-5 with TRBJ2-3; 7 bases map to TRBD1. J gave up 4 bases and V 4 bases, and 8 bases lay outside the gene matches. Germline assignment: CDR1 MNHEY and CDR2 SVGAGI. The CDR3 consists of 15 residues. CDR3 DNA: TGTGCCAGCAGTTCACGACAGGGAAGGGCAGATACGCAGTATTTT. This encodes CASSSRQGRADTQYF.

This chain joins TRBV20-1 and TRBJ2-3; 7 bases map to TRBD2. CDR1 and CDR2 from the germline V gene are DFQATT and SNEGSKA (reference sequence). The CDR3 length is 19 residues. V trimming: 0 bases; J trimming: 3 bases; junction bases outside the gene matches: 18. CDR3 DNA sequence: TGCAGTGCTAGAGACCACGGGACTACGGATTGGTGGGGAACAGATACGCAGTATTTT. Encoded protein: CSARDHGTTDWWGTDTQYF.

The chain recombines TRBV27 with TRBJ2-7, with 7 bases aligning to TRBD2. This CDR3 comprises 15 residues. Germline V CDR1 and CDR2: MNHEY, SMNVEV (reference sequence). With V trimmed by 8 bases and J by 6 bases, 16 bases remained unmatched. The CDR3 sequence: CASVPLGGGPSEQYF. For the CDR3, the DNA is TGTGCCAGCGTCCCGCTCGGGGGAGGGCCGAGCGAGCAGTACTTC.

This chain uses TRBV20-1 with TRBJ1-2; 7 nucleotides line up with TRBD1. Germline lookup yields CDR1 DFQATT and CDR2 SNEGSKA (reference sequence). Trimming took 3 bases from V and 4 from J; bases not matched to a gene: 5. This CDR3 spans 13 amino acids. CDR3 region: CSASVDRVYGYTF. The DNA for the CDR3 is TGCAGTGCTAGTGTAGACAGGGTCTATGGCTACACCTTC.

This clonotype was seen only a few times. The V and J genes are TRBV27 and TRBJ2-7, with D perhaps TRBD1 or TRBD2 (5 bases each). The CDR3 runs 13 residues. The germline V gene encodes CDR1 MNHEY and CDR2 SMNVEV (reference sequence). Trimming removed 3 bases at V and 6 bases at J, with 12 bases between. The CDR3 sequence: CASSFWGTGEQYF. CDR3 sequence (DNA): TGTGCCAGCAGTTTCTGGGGGACGGGCGAGCAGTACTTC.

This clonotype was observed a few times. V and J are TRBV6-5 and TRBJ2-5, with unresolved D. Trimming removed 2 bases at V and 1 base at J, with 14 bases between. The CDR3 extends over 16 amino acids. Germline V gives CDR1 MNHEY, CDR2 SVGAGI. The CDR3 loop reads CASSYGRRMLQETQYF. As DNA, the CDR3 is TGTGCCAGCAGTTACGGCAGGCGGATGCTCCAAGAGACCCAGTACTTC.

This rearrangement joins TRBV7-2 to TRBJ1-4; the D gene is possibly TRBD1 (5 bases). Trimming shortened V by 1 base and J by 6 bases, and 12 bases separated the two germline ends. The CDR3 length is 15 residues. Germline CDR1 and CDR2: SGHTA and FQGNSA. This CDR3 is CASSLGGGGDEKLFF. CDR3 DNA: TGTGCCAGCAGCTTAGGGGGGGGAGGGGATGAAAAACTGTTTTTT.

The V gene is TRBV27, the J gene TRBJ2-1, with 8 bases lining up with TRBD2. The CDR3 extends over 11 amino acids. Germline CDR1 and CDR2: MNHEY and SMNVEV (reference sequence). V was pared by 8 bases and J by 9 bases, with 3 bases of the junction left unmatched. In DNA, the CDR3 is TGTGCCAGCGGACTAGCCAGTGAGCAGTTCTTC. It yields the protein CASGLASEQFF.

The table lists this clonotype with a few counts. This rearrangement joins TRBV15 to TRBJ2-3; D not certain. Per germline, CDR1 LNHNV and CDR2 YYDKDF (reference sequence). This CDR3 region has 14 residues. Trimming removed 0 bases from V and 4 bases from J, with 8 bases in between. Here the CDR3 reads CATSRDRAPDTQYF. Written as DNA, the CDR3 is TGTGCCACCAGCAGAGACAGAGCCCCAGATACGCAGTATTTT.

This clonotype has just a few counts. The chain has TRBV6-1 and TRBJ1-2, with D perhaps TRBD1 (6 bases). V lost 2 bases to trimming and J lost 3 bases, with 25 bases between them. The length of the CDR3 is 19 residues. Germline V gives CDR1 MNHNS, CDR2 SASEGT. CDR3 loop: CASSERPSSGGGGHYGYTF. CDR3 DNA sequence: TGTGCCAGCAGTGAAAGGCCGTCGAGCGGGGGCGGAGGTCACTATGGCTACACCTTC.

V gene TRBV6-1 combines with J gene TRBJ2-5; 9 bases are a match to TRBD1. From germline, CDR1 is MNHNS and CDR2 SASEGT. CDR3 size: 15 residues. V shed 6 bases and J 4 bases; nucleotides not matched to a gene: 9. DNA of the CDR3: TGTGCCAGCAGAAACGGGACAGGGCTTGTAGAGACCCAGTACTTC. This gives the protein CASRNGTGLVETQYF.

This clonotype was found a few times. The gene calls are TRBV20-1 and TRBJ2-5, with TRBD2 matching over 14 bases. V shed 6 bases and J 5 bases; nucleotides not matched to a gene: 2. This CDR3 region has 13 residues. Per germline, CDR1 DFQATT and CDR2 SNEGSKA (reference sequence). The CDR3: CSARTSGRETQYF. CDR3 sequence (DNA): TGCAGTGCCAGGACTAGCGGGAGGGAGACCCAGTACTTC.

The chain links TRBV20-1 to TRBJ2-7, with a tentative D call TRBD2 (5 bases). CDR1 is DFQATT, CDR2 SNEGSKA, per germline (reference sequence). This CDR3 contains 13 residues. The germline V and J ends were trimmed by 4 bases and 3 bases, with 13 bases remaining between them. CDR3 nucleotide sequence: TGCAGTGCTACCAGTCGGACTGGCTACGAGCAGTACTTC. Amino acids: CSATSRTGYEQYF.

CDR3 protein: CASSEGLAGGNTQYF. CDR3 in DNA: TGTGCCAGCAGTGAAGGACTAGCGGGTGGAAATACGCAGTATTTT. The chain employs TRBV6-1 and TRBJ2-3; 10 bases match TRBD2. Germline V gene lookup returns CDR1 MNHNS and CDR2 SASEGT. V was pared by 1 base and J by 7 bases, with 5 bases of the junction left unmatched. The CDR3 is made up of 15 amino acids.

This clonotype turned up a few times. In DNA form, the CDR3 reads TGCAGTGCTAGAGATGGCCTCCCGGAGACCCAGTACTTC. Encoded protein: CSARDGLPETQYF. The chain joins TRBV20-1 to TRBJ2-5; D is unclear. With 0 bases removed from V and 5 bases from J, the gap between germline ends came to 10 bases. The CDR3 loop spans 13 amino acids. Germline CDR1 and CDR2: DFQATT and SNEGSKA (reference sequence).